A selection of T cell receptor beta chains follows, all from one sample in a study of T cells in Graves' hyperthyroidism and ophthalmopathy. TCRdb analysed the multiplex PCR reads with MiXCR anew, one entry per CDR3 protein. The data show 500,000 to 650,000 distinct CDR3 sequences, with 13% to 15% seen just once and under 15% held by the top ten. Sequenced: blood. Every receptor here comes from a woman aged 50 to 60 with Graves' ophthalmopathy. The CDR3 runs from the conserved cysteine through the conserved F or W. The order of the fields is CDR3 DNA, CDR3 protein, D gene, clone size, J gene, V gene. D genes are given only for firm matches. Where a row states a size, it is once, few, many or the class of an expanded clone; other rows omit it.

CDR3nt: TGTGCCAGCAGCCAACTACCCCTTGTCGGGACAGGGTTCAATGAGCAGTTCTTC
CDR3aa: CASSQLPLVGTGFNEQFF
d_gene: TRBD1
abundance: -
j_gene: TRBJ2-1
v_gene: TRBV3-1

CDR3nt: TGTGCCAGCAGTATAGACCAGGGGGCGGGGGAAAAACTGTTTTTT
CDR3aa: CASSIDQGAGEKLFF
d_gene: TRBD1
abundance: many
j_gene: TRBJ1-4
v_gene: TRBV6-1

CDR3nt: TGTGCCAGCAGCCACGGGACAGGGCGGGGAGAGACCCAGTACTTC
CDR3aa: CASSHGTGRGETQYF
d_gene: TRBD1
abundance: many
j_gene: TRBJ2-5
v_gene: TRBV27

CDR3nt: TGTGCCAGCAGCTTTGCGGGAGGCTACGAGCAGTACTTC
CDR3aa: CASSFAGGYEQYF
d_gene: TRBD2
abundance: many
j_gene: TRBJ2-7
v_gene: TRBV7-2

CDR3nt: TGTGCCAGTAGTACGGGACAGATCACCGTGGGGGGCACCTTC
CDR3aa: CASSTGQITVGGTF
d_gene: TRBD1
abundance: few
j_gene: TRBJ1-2
v_gene: TRBV7-2

CDR3nt: TGTGCCACCCGCTCGCAGGGGGCCCTACAGACCCAGTACTTC
CDR3aa: CATRSQGALQTQYF
d_gene: TRBD1
abundance: few
j_gene: TRBJ2-5
v_gene: TRBV10-3

CDR3nt: TGTGCCAGCAGCTACACAAGGAACACCGGGGAGCTGTTTTTT
CDR3aa: CASSYTRNTGELFF
d_gene: -
abundance: few
j_gene: TRBJ2-2
v_gene: TRBV7-3

CDR3nt: TGTGCCAGCAGCTTAGTAGACAGGGTGGGCAATGAGCAGTTCTTC
CDR3aa: CASSLVDRVGNEQFF
d_gene: TRBD1
abundance: many
j_gene: TRBJ2-1
v_gene: TRBV7-2

CDR3nt: TGTGCCACCGGGCCTACTTACGAGCAGTACTTC
CDR3aa: CATGPTYEQYF
d_gene: -
abundance: -
j_gene: TRBJ2-7
v_gene: TRBV7-8

CDR3nt: TGTGCCAGCAGCTTACGACAGGGTGTGTTCAATGAGCAGTTCTTC
CDR3aa: CASSLRQGVFNEQFF
d_gene: TRBD1
abundance: many
j_gene: TRBJ2-1
v_gene: TRBV7-3

CDR3nt: TGTGCCAGCAGCCCATCCGGGACGGACTACGAGCAGTACTTC
CDR3aa: CASSPSGTDYEQYF
d_gene: -
abundance: -
j_gene: TRBJ2-7
v_gene: TRBV13

CDR3nt: TGCGCCAGCAGAACAGCAAGCTCCTACGAGCAGTACTTC
CDR3aa: CASRTASSYEQYF
d_gene: -
abundance: -
j_gene: TRBJ2-7
v_gene: TRBV5-1

CDR3nt: TGCGCCAGCAGCCAAGATAAGGCGGGTACATACAATGAGCAGTTCTTC
CDR3aa: CASSQDKAGTYNEQFF
d_gene: -
abundance: many
j_gene: TRBJ2-1
v_gene: TRBV4-1

CDR3nt: TGTGCCAGCAGCCCCAGGACTAGCGCGAGGGGCACAGATACGCAGTATTTT
CDR3aa: CASSPRTSARGTDTQYF
d_gene: TRBD2
abundance: many
j_gene: TRBJ2-3
v_gene: TRBV27

CDR3nt: TGTGCCACCAGTTCCCTACGCCGGGACAGGGGGCACGCAGATACGCAGTATTTT
CDR3aa: CATSSLRRDRGHADTQYF
d_gene: TRBD1
abundance: few
j_gene: TRBJ2-3
v_gene: TRBV24-1

CDR3nt: TGTGCCAGCAGCCGTCTGAATTTGACTAGTGAGGAGCAGTTCTTC
CDR3aa: CASSRLNLTSEEQFF
d_gene: -
abundance: -
j_gene: TRBJ2-1
v_gene: TRBV5-8

CDR3nt: TGTGCCAGCAGCTTAATAGGCCATGATGAGCAGTTCTTC
CDR3aa: CASSLIGHDEQFF
d_gene: -
abundance: few
j_gene: TRBJ2-1
v_gene: TRBV7-3

CDR3nt: TGTGCCAGCAGCTCTCGACTAGCGGGAGTGACAGATACGCAGTATTTT
CDR3aa: CASSSRLAGVTDTQYF
d_gene: TRBD2
abundance: -
j_gene: TRBJ2-3
v_gene: TRBV13

CDR3nt: TGTGCCAGCAGCTTACTTCGTTTGGAACGGGAGACCCAGTACTTC
CDR3aa: CASSLLRLERETQYF
d_gene: -
abundance: many
j_gene: TRBJ2-5
v_gene: TRBV7-9

CDR3nt: TGTGCCAGCAGTTACTCGGGGTATGGCTACACCTTC
CDR3aa: CASSYSGYGYTF
d_gene: -
abundance: many
j_gene: TRBJ1-2
v_gene: TRBV6-6

CDR3nt: TGTGCCAGCCTTTCCCGGGAGGACTCCTACGAGCAGTACTTC
CDR3aa: CASLSREDSYEQYF
d_gene: TRBD2
abundance: many
j_gene: TRBJ2-7
v_gene: TRBV7-8

CDR3nt: TGCAGCGTTGAGAGGGGGCGAGACACTGAAGCTTTCTTT
CDR3aa: CSVERGRDTEAFF
d_gene: TRBD1
abundance: many
j_gene: TRBJ1-1
v_gene: TRBV29-1

CDR3nt: TGTGCCACCAGTGATACTGGAAGGGGACAGAAACAAGAGACCCAGTACTTC
CDR3aa: CATSDTGRGQKQETQYF
d_gene: TRBD1
abundance: few
j_gene: TRBJ2-5
v_gene: TRBV24-1

CDR3nt: TGTGCCAGCGTATGGGACAGAAACAATGAGCAGTTCTTC
CDR3aa: CASVWDRNNEQFF
d_gene: TRBD1
abundance: many
j_gene: TRBJ2-1
v_gene: TRBV2

CDR3nt: TGTGCCATCAGCGGACAGGTAGCTAACTATGGCTACACCTTC
CDR3aa: CAISGQVANYGYTF
d_gene: TRBD1
abundance: many
j_gene: TRBJ1-2
v_gene: TRBV10-3

CDR3nt: TGTGCCAGCAGGCCGCTAGCGGGAGGGCGGAGTGAGCAGTTCTTC
CDR3aa: CASRPLAGGRSEQFF
d_gene: TRBD2
abundance: many
j_gene: TRBJ2-1
v_gene: TRBV12-3/TRBV12-4

CDR3nt: TGTGCCAGCAGTACCTCCCATCGGGGGAGCACTGAAGCTTTCTTT
CDR3aa: CASSTSHRGSTEAFF
d_gene: -
abundance: few
j_gene: TRBJ1-1
v_gene: TRBV25-1

CDR3nt: TGTGCCTGGAGTTCCTATGGGTCACCGGATAACACTGAAGCTTTCTTT
CDR3aa: CAWSSYGSPDNTEAFF
d_gene: -
abundance: many
j_gene: TRBJ1-1
v_gene: TRBV30

CDR3nt: TGTGCCAGCAGTTTGGGATTCGGGTTACTAGCGGGAGGGAGCACAGATACGCAGTATTTT
CDR3aa: CASSLGFGLLAGGSTDTQYF
d_gene: TRBD2
abundance: many
j_gene: TRBJ2-3
v_gene: TRBV28

CDR3nt: TGTGCCAGCAGTTACTCGCCTAGCGGGGGGACAGATACGCAGTATTTT
CDR3aa: CASSYSPSGGTDTQYF
d_gene: TRBD2
abundance: many
j_gene: TRBJ2-3
v_gene: TRBV6-6

CDR3nt: TGTGCCAGCAGTTTTTCCCGACAGGGCCCGTTCAATGAGCAGTTCTTC
CDR3aa: CASSFSRQGPFNEQFF
d_gene: TRBD1
abundance: once
j_gene: TRBJ2-1
v_gene: TRBV12-3/TRBV12-4

CDR3nt: TGTGCCACCAGTGCCGGGGACAGGGATGGCGAAAAACTGTTTTTT
CDR3aa: CATSAGDRDGEKLFF
d_gene: TRBD1
abundance: -
j_gene: TRBJ1-4
v_gene: TRBV24-1

CDR3nt: TGCGCCAGCAGCCTTGGGGACCTCCGCGGATCCGAGCAGTACTTC
CDR3aa: CASSLGDLRGSEQYF
d_gene: -
abundance: few
j_gene: TRBJ2-7
v_gene: TRBV5-1

CDR3nt: TGCGCCAGCAGCTTGGTGGCAGGAACCTACAATGAGCAGTTCTTC
CDR3aa: CASSLVAGTYNEQFF
d_gene: -
abundance: many
j_gene: TRBJ2-1
v_gene: TRBV5-1

CDR3nt: TGTGCCAGCTCACCACCGCGCGGACAGGGACACGAGCAGTACTTC
CDR3aa: CASSPPRGQGHEQYF
d_gene: TRBD1
abundance: -
j_gene: TRBJ2-7
v_gene: TRBV18

CDR3nt: -
CDR3aa: CASSILGEDSPLHF
d_gene: -
abundance: many
j_gene: TRBJ1-6
v_gene: TRBV7-2

CDR3nt: TGTGCCAGCAGCTTGACAGGAATGGGCTATGGCTACACCTTC
CDR3aa: CASSLTGMGYGYTF
d_gene: -
abundance: many
j_gene: TRBJ1-2
v_gene: TRBV9

CDR3nt: TGTGCCAGCAGCATGATACTAGCGGGAGGATACAATGAGCAGTTCTTC
CDR3aa: CASSMILAGGYNEQFF
d_gene: TRBD2
abundance: -
j_gene: TRBJ2-1
v_gene: TRBV5-4

CDR3nt: TGTGCCAGCAGCAGGAACAGGGAGGGTGAAAAACTGTTTTTT
CDR3aa: CASSRNREGEKLFF
d_gene: -
abundance: many
j_gene: TRBJ1-4
v_gene: TRBV5-8

CDR3nt: TGTGCCAGCTCACCCCTAGCGGGAGAGCTAGATACGCAGTATTTT
CDR3aa: CASSPLAGELDTQYF
d_gene: TRBD2
abundance: few
j_gene: TRBJ2-3
v_gene: TRBV18

CDR3nt: TGTGCCTGGACAGACCAGAACACTGAAGCTTTCTTT
CDR3aa: CAWTDQNTEAFF
d_gene: -
abundance: many
j_gene: TRBJ1-1
v_gene: TRBV30

CDR3nt: TGTGCCAGCAGAGCAGGGGGGTCGGGAGGGTGGAAAGAGACCCAGTACTTC
CDR3aa: CASRAGGSGGWKETQYF
d_gene: -
abundance: many
j_gene: TRBJ2-5
v_gene: TRBV11-2

CDR3nt: TGCAGTGCTCGTGAGGGGGGACCCTACAATGAGCAGTTCTTC
CDR3aa: CSAREGGPYNEQFF
d_gene: -
abundance: many
j_gene: TRBJ2-1
v_gene: TRBV20-1

CDR3nt: TGTGCCAGCAGCGCCAAGACTAGCGGGAGGCGGAATGAGCAGTTCTTC
CDR3aa: CASSAKTSGRRNEQFF
d_gene: TRBD2
abundance: many
j_gene: TRBJ2-1
v_gene: TRBV5-5

CDR3nt: TGTGCCACCAGTGACAACACTAGCGGGAAGAAGAATGAGCAGTTCTTC
CDR3aa: CATSDNTSGKKNEQFF
d_gene: TRBD2
abundance: -
j_gene: TRBJ2-1
v_gene: TRBV24-1

CDR3nt: TGCGCCAGCAGCCAAGATCGGGACGGTTCTAATGAAAAACTGTTTTTT
CDR3aa: CASSQDRDGSNEKLFF
d_gene: -
abundance: -
j_gene: TRBJ1-4
v_gene: TRBV4-1

CDR3nt: TGTGCCAGCAGCCAAGTCGAGGGGCAGTACGAGCAGTACTTC
CDR3aa: CASSQVEGQYEQYF
d_gene: -
abundance: -
j_gene: TRBJ2-7
v_gene: TRBV4-2

CDR3nt: TGCGCCAGCAGCTTGCCGGAGGGCTCCTATAATTCACCCCTCCACTTT
CDR3aa: CASSLPEGSYNSPLHF
d_gene: -
abundance: many
j_gene: TRBJ1-6
v_gene: TRBV5-1

CDR3nt: TGTGCCACCAGCAGAGGCATAGGGGCCACTGAAGCTTTCTTT
CDR3aa: CATSRGIGATEAFF
d_gene: -
abundance: many
j_gene: TRBJ1-1
v_gene: TRBV15

CDR3nt: TGCAGTGCTAGTGTTCGCCTAGCGCTAAAGGAGCAGTTCTTC
CDR3aa: CSASVRLALKEQFF
d_gene: -
abundance: many
j_gene: TRBJ2-1
v_gene: TRBV20-1

CDR3nt: TGTGCCAGCAGCTTAAATTCGGGCGGAGTCGGCGACGAGCAGTACTTC
CDR3aa: CASSLNSGGVGDEQYF
d_gene: -
abundance: many
j_gene: TRBJ2-7
v_gene: TRBV7-9

CDR3nt: TGTGCCAGCAGTGAAGGCGACGGTGCCCCCTACGAGCAGTACTTC
CDR3aa: CASSEGDGAPYEQYF
d_gene: -
abundance: -
j_gene: TRBJ2-7
v_gene: TRBV6-1

CDR3nt: TGTGCCAGCAGCGTAGGTTGGTTTGAGCAGTTCTTC
CDR3aa: CASSVGWFEQFF
d_gene: -
abundance: -
j_gene: TRBJ2-1
v_gene: TRBV7-9

CDR3nt: TGCAGTGCTAGTAGCGGGAGGAGGGTCACAGATACGCAGTATTTT
CDR3aa: CSASSGRRVTDTQYF
d_gene: TRBD2
abundance: few
j_gene: TRBJ2-3
v_gene: TRBV20-1